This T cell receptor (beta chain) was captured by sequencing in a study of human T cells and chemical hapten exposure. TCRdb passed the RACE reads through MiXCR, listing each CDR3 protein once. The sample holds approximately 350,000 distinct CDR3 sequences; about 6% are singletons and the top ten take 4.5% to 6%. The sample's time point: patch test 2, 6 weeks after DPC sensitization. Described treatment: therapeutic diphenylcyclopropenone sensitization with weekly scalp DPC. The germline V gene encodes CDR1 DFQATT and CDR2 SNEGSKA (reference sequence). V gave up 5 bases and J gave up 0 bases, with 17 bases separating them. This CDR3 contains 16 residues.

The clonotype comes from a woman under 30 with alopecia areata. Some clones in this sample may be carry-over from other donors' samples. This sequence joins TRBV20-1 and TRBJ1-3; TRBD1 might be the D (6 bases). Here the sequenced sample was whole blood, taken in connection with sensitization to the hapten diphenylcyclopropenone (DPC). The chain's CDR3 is CSAPLPGVISGNTIYF. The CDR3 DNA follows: TGCAGTGCTCCTCTTCCAGGGGTTATCTCTGGAAACACCATATATTTT.